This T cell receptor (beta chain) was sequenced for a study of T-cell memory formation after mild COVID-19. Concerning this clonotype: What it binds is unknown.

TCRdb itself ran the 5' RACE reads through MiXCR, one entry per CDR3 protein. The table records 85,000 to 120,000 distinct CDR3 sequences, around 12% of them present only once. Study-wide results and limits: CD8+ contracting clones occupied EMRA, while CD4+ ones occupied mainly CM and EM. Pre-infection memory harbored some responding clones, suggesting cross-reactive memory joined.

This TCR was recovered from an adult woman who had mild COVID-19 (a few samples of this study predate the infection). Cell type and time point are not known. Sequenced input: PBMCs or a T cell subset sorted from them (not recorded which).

CDR3 bases: TGTGCCAGCAGCAGGTCACCGGGCGGGAGTGCCTACAATGAGCAGTTCTTC. Its protein is CASSRSPGGSAYNEQFF. The rearrangement uses TRBV5-6 and TRBJ2-1, with 7 bases aligning to TRBD2. The J segment lost 2 bases and the V segment lost 4 bases, leaving 12 bases of the junction unmatched. The germline V gene encodes CDR1 SGHDT and CDR2 YYEEEE. The CDR3 extends over 17 amino acids.